The entry that follows covers one T cell receptor (beta chain) sequence. Its antigen is not identified. Measured with immunoSEQ multiplex PCR; TCRdb has only the in-frame clones, and not every one. The data show 35,000 to 50,000 clones, approximately 70% seen once. These data originate in a study of PD-1 blockade in classical Hodgkin lymphoma. The germline CDR1 and CDR2 sequences are SGHTA and FQGTGA. Deletions cut 5 bases from V and 5 bases from J, with 12 bases between. The CDR3 has 13 residues. Regarding the study as a whole: Those achieving complete response showed baseline diversity like newly diagnosed patients.

Each patient experienced a relapse that followed autologous stem cell transplantation, and brentuximab vedotin exposure varied. The chain is built from TRBV7-3 and TRBJ2-5; TRBD1 might be the D (7 bases). The TCR originated in a human donor with classical Hodgkin lymphoma. Sample: peripheral blood mononuclear cells (PBMCs), taken before the second cycle of nivolumab. CDR3 in amino acids: CASSTTGRETQYF. The DNA of the CDR3 is TGTGCCAGCAGCACGACAGGGAGGGAGACCCAGTACTTC. Variable domain in full (rest from reference TRBV7-3 and TRBJ2-5): GAGVSQTPSNKVTEKGKYVELRCDPISGHTALYWYRQSLGQGPEFLIYFQGTGAADDSGLPNDRFFAVRPEGSVSTLKIQRTERGDSAVYLCASSTTGRETQYFGPGTRLLVL.